A selection of T cell receptor beta chains follows, all from one sample in a study of blood T cells in healthy people across ages. Each CDR3 protein gets one entry after TCRdb re-called the 5' RACE reads with MiXCR. The top ten hold approximately 15% of the sample, which has 710,000 or so distinct CDR3 sequences, about 30% seen once. Source material: blood. These receptors were collected from a woman older than 75 in good health. Both conserved end residues are part of each CDR3. A D gene is named only where the DNA matches it firmly. Size is stated for part of the rows, as once, few or many counts, or as a class when the clone is expanded.

>TRBJ1-5|many|TRBV12-3/TRBV12-4|NA
TGTGCCAGCAGTAGCCGGGAGAGCAATCAGCCCCAGCATTTT
CASSSRESNQPQHF
>TRBJ2-5|NA|TRBV24-1|NA
TGCGCCACCAGTGACCCAAGGGGCAGGGCTGGAGAGCAGTACTTC
CATSDPRGRAGEQYF
>TRBJ1-5|NA|TRBV18|NA
TGTGCCAGCTCCTCGGGGTTCGATCAGCCCCAGCATTTT
CASSSGFDQPQHF
>TRBJ2-7|NA|TRBV10-3|NA
TGTGCCAGCAGCTTAGGGCCAACCAACGAGCAGTACTTC
CASSLGPTNEQYF
>TRBJ2-7|many|TRBV20-1|NA
TGCAGTGCTACGAGCGGAACCTACGAGCAGTACTTC
CSATSGTYEQYF
>TRBJ2-4|many|TRBV28|TRBD1
TGTGCCAGCAGCCTCGGACTAACAGGGGGTTCGTACTTC
CASSLGLTGGSYF
>TRBJ2-1|many|TRBV20-1|TRBD2
TGCAGTGCTAGAGGGGCGGGGGGCGCGTACAATGAGCAGTTCTTC
CSARGAGGAYNEQFF
>TRBJ1-6|NA|TRBV20-1|NA
TGCAGTGCTACCCCCCTCAGCTCAAATTCACCCCTCCACTTT
CSATPLSSNSPLHF
>TRBJ1-1|many|TRBV7-6|TRBD1
TGTGCCAGCAGCTTAGTACAAAGTGGACAGGTGAACACTGAAGCTTTCTTT
CASSLVQSGQVNTEAFF
>TRBJ1-1|few|TRBV12-3/TRBV12-4|NA
TGTGCCAGCCGCATGAACACTGAAGCTTTCTTT
CASRMNTEAFF
>TRBJ2-7|many|TRBV6-1|NA
TGTGCCAGCATTACCGGGGTTGGTAGCTCCTACGAGCAGTACTTC
CASITGVGSSYEQYF
>TRBJ1-1|NA|TRBV9|NA
TGTGTCAGCAGCGTAAAGGGATCCACTGAAGCTTTCTTT
CVSSVKGSTEAFF
>TRBJ2-3|NA|TRBV29-1|TRBD1
TGCAGCGTCGCAGAGGACAGGGGTGCAGATACGCAGTATTTT
CSVAEDRGADTQYF
>TRBJ2-7|NA|TRBV28|NA
TGTGCCAGCACCCTAAGATTCAGGGGGGCCGAGCAGTACTTC
CASTLRFRGAEQYF
>TRBJ2-5|few|TRBV19|NA
TGTGCCAGTAGTGCCTCGGGGGAACCTTCCGAGATGGAGACCCAGTACTTC
CASSASGEPSEMETQYF
>TRBJ1-2|many|TRBV20-1|NA
TGCAGTGCTAACCAGGAGGGGGGCCTTTATGGCTACACCTTC
CSANQEGGLYGYTF
>TRBJ1-1|NA|TRBV7-8|NA
TGTGCCAGCAGCGTAGATCCCCTGAACACTGAAGCTTTCTTT
CASSVDPLNTEAFF
>TRBJ1-2|many|TRBV6-6|TRBD1
TGTGCCAGCACCCGGACAGGGGGCAGGTCTGGCTACACCTTC
CASTRTGGRSGYTF
>TRBJ2-3|few|TRBV29-1|NA
TGCAGCTCCGAGTGGGGCACAGATATGCAGTATTTT
CSSEWGTDMQYF
>TRBJ2-1|many|TRBV4-2|TRBD2
TGTGCCAGCAGCCAAGGGACGGGGGGGCCTTTCTATGAGCAGTTCTTC
CASSQGTGGPFYEQFF
>TRBJ1-4|few|TRBV9|NA
TGTGCCAGCAGCTGGACAGAGAATGAAAAACTGTTTTTT
CASSWTENEKLFF
>TRBJ1-1|once|TRBV5-6|NA
TGTGCCAGCAGCTGGAGACGGGAACAAACGGGAGCTTTCTTT
CASSWRREQTGAFF
>TRBJ2-3|many|TRBV3-1|NA
TGTGCCAGCAGCCAAGGGGGTTATAGCACAGATACGCAGTATTTT
CASSQGGYSTDTQYF
>TRBJ2-5|many|TRBV4-3|TRBD2
TGCGCCAGCAGCCAAGACCTTAGCGGGGGACAGTACCAAGAGACCCAGTACTTC
CASSQDLSGGQYQETQYF
>TRBJ1-1|NA|TRBV20-1|TRBD1
TGCAGTGCGGATAGGACAGGGGGCCGGAACACTGAAGCTTTCTTT
CSADRTGGRNTEAFF
>TRBJ2-7|NA|TRBV20-1|NA
TGCAGTGCTTCGGCGGGACAGAACTACGAGCAGTACTTC
CSASAGQNYEQYF
>TRBJ1-4|NA|TRBV7-2|NA
TGTGCCAGCAGCCGGACGGGGAGTAATGAAAAACTGTTTTTT
CASSRTGSNEKLFF
>TRBJ2-6|many|TRBV7-3|NA
TGTGCCAGCAGCGCGAGGGTCGGGGTCGGGGCCAACGTCCTGACTTTC
CASSARVGVGANVLTF
>TRBJ2-7|NA|TRBV9|NA
TGTGCCAGCAGCTTCGAAGGGAAACCCTACGAGCAGTACTTC
CASSFEGKPYEQYF
>TRBJ2-1|NA|TRBV5-1|TRBD2
TGCGCCAGCAGCAAAGACGCACCGGGACTAGTCTACAATGAGCAGTTCTTC
CASSKDAPGLVYNEQFF
>TRBJ1-2|many|TRBV28|NA
TGTGCCAGCGAGGGGGTGAATAACTATGGCTACACCTTC
CASEGVNNYGYTF
>TRBJ1-4|few|TRBV7-9|NA
TGTGCCAGCAGCTTAGCGCCTGGCGGGGCAACTAATGAAAAACTGTTTTTT
CASSLAPGGATNEKLFF
>TRBJ1-2|many|TRBV20-1|TRBD1
TGCAGTGCTTGGGACAGGGGAGAGTATGGCTACACCTTC
CSAWDRGEYGYTF
>TRBJ1-1|few|TRBV30|TRBD1
TGTGCCTGGAACCCCTTGGACAGGGGGCAGAACACTGAAGCTTTCTTT
CAWNPLDRGQNTEAFF
>TRBJ2-1|NA|TRBV7-3|TRBD1
TGTGCCAGCAGCTCCCTCCCGGGACAGCCGAACAATGAGCAGTTCTTC
CASSSLPGQPNNEQFF
>TRBJ1-4|few|TRBV20-1|NA
TGCAGTGCTAGGGGTCAGGGAAATACTAATGAAAAACTGTTTTTT
CSARGQGNTNEKLFF
>TRBJ1-1|NA|TRBV5-1|NA
TGCGCCAGCAGCTTGGACCAAGGAGACACTGAAGCTTTCTTT
CASSLDQGDTEAFF
>TRBJ1-6|many|TRBV28|NA
TGTGCCAGCAGTTTCCGCCGAGGGAGGGGGACGTCACCCCTCCACTTT
CASSFRRGRGTSPLHF
>TRBJ2-1|NA|TRBV11-2|NA
TGTGCCAGCAGCTCTCGAATGGCCCCGACTGGTAAGAGTGTGGGTGAGTTCTTC
CASSSRMAPTGKSVGEFF
>TRBJ2-1|many|TRBV20-1|NA
TGCAGTGCTTCCGGACGGGGTCACCCCCGAGACAATGAGCAGTTCTTC
CSASGRGHPRDNEQFF
>TRBJ2-7|many|TRBV3-1|NA
TGTGCCAGCAGCCAAGGGCTAGCAAGCTACGAGCAGTACTTC
CASSQGLASYEQYF